This TCR beta chain is from a study of cytomegalovirus exposure and HLA in healthy donors. Study results and caveats: The number of N-insertions in an Asian-associated ancestry cluster was reportedly below the roughly 700-donor mean in a later analysis. Follow-up analysis seemed to connect common viral pathogens with several of the most significant clusters identified.

Germline V gives CDR1 LGHNA, CDR2 YNFKEQ. V lost 0 bases and J 3 bases, leaving 12 bases between the germline ends. This CDR3 region has 16 residues. Use of 60 Vbeta and 13 Jbeta primers characterized the PCR. Per the original methods: It was a later analysis that counted about 80 million unique TCR beta chains, of which roughly 11 million were shared. Repertoires were generated with immunoSEQ multiplex PCR, while TCRdb's copy carries only in-frame clones and drops some. Clonal size and the V and J genes are those of that table, whereas D and trimming came from the DNA. The sample contains some 110,000 clones, roughly 80% of which appear only once. Healthy bone marrow donors supplied every sample. With regard to this clone: The antigen remains undetermined. Different DNA sequences within this sample yield the same CDR3.

The origin of this receptor is a man aged 25-40 years in good health and CMV-seropositive. The sequenced material came from PBMCs. The rearrangement uses TRBV4-2 and TRBJ1-3; D not certain. The CDR3 protein is CASSQEGGLGGNTIYF. The DNA for the CDR3 is TGTGCCAGCAGCCAAGAGGGAGGGTTGGGTGGAAACACCATATATTTT.